This T cell receptor (beta chain) originates from a study of shared clonotypes between healthy human individuals. A remark on this clone: Its specificity is not known.

Caucasian adults residing in Nashville, Tennessee made up all the donors. The study's findings and limits: Shared clonotypes: roughly 5% naive CD4, around 3.4% naive CD8, about 2.5% memory CD4, 0.35% to 0.5% memory CD8. Estimated richness values were generally larger in naive subsets than in memory subsets. A reduction in generation probabilities was seen for non-shared clonotypes relative to those shared by all four donors.

Libraries were prepared by immunoSEQ multiplex PCR; TCRdb keeps only in-frame clonotypes and omits some of them. The sample yields around 300,000 clones, around nine tenths seen once. The CDR3 extends over 15 amino acids. The germline V and J ends were trimmed by 3 bases and 0 bases, with 11 bases remaining between them. The germline V gene encodes CDR1 SNHLY and CDR2 FYNNEI. The gene calls are TRBV2 and TRBJ1-1; tentatively, D is TRBD1 (6 bases). This clonotype originated in a man younger than 35 in good health. The sample was memory CD8+ T cells sorted from blood. Described subset: CD45RO+ cells pooled with CCR7-negative TemRA cells. CDR3 sequence: CASSDLDRLNTEAFF. DNA for the CDR3: TGTGCCAGCAGTGACCTCGACAGGTTGAACACTGAAGCTTTCTTT.